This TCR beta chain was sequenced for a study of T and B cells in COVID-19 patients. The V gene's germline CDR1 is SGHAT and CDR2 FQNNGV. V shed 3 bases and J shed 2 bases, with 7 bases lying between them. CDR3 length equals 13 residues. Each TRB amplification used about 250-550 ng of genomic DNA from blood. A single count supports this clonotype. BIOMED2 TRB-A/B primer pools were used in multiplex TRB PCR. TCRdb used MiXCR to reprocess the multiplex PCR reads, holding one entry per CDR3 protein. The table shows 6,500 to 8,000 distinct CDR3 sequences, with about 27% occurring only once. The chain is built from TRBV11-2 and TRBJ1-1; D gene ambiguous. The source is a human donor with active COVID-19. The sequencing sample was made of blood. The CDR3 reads CASSFGFNTEAFF. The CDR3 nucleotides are TGTGCCAGCAGCTTTGGGTTTAACACTGAAGCTTTCTTT.